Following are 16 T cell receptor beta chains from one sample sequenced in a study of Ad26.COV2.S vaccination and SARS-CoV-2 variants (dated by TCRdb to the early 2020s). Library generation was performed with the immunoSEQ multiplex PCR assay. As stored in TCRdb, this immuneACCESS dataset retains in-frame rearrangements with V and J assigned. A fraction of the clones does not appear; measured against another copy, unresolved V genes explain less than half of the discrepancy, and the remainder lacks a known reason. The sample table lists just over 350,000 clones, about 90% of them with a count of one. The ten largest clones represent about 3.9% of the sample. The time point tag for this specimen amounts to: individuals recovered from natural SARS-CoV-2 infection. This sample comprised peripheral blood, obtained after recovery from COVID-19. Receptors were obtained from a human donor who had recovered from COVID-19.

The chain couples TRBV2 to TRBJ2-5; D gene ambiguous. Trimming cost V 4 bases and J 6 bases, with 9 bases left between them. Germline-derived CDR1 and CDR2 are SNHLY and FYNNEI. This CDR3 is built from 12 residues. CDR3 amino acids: CASSGSRQTQYF. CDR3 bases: TGTGCCAGCAGTGGGAGTCGTCAGACCCAGTACTTC.

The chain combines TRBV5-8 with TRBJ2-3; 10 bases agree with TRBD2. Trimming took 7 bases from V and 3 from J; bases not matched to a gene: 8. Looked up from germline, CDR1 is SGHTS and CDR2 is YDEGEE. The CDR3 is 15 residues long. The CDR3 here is CASCRPGLATDTQYF. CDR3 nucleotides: TGTGCCAGCTGCCGACCGGGACTAGCGACAGATACGCAGTATTTT.

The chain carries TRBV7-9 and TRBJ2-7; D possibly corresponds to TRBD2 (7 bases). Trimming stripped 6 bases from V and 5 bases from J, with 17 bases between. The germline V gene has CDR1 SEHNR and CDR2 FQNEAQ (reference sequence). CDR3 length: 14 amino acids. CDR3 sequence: CASSRGAGVNEQYF. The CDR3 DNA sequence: TGTGCCAGCAGTCGGGGGGCAGGGGTCAACGAGCAGTACTTC.

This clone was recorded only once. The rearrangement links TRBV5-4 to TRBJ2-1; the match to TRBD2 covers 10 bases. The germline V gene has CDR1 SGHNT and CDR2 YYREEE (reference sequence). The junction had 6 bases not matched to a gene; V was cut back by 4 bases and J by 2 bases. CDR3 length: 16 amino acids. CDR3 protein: CASSLVAGGPYNEQFF. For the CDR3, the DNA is TGTGCCAGCAGCCTAGTAGCGGGGGGTCCCTACAATGAGCAGTTCTTC.

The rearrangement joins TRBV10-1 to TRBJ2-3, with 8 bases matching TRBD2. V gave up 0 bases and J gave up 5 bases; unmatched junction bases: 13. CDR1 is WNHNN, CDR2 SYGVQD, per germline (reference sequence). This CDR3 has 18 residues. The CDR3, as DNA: TGCGCCAGCAGTGAGTCTCGGGGGACTAGGGTTTCGAAAGATACGCAGTATTTT. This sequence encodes CASSESRGTRVSKDTQYF.

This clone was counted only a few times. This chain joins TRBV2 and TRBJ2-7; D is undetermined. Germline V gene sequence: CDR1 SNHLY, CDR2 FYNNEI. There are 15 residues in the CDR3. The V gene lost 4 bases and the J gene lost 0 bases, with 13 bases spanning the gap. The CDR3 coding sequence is TGTGCCAGCAGTGCGGGCAGATTGAGCTCCTACGAGCAGTACTTC. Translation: CASSAGRLSSYEQYF. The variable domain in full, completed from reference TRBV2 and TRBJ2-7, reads EPEVTQTPSHQVTQMGQEVILRCVPISNHLYFYWYRQILGQKVEFLVSFYNNEISEKSEIFDDQFSVERPDGSNFTLKIRSTKLEDSAMYFCASSAGRLSSYEQYFGPGTRLTVT.

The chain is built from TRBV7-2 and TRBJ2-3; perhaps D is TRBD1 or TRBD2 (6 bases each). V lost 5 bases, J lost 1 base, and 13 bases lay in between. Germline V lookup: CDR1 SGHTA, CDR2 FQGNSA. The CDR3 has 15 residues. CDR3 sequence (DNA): TGTGCCAGCAGCCCCCGGGGGCTGGGCACAGATACGCAGTATTTT. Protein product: CASSPRGLGTDTQYF.

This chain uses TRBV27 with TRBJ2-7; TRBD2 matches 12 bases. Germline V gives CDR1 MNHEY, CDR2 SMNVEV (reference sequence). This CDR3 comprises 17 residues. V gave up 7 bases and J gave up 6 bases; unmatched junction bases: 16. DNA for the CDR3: TGTGCCAGCACTAGATGGGCTAGCGGGGGGGCAGTCGGCGAGCAGTACTTC. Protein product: CASTRWASGGAVGEQYF.

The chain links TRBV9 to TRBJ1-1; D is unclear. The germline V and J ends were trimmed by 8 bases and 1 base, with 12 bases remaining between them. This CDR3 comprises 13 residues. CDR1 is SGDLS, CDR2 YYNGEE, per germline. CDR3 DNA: TGTGCCAGTCAGAATCAACAGAACACTGAAGCTTTCTTT. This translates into CASQNQQNTEAFF.

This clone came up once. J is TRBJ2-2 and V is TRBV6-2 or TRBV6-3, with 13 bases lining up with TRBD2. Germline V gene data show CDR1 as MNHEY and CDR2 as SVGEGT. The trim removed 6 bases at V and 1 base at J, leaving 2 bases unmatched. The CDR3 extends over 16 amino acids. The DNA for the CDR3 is TGTGCCAGCAGCCGGACTAGCGGGGGGAACACCGGGGAGCTGTTTTTT. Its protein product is CASSRTSGGNTGELFF.

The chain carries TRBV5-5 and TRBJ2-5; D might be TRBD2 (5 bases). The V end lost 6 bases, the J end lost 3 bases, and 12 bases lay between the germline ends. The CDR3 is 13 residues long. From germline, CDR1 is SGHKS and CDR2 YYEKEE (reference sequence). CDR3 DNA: TGTGCCAGCATCGCCTCGGGGAAAGAGACCCAGTACTTC. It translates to CASIASGKETQYF. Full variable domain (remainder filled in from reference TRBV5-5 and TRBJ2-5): DAGVTQSPTHLIKTRGQQVTLRCSPISGHKSVSWYQQVLGQGPQFIFQYYEKEERGRGNFPDRFSARQFPNYSSELNVNALLLGDSALYLCASIASGKETQYFGPGTRLLVL.

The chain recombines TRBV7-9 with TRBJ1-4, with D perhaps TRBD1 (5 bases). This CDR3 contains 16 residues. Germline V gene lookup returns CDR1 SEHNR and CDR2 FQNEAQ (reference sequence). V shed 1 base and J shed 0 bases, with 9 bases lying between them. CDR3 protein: CASSLEQTATNEKLFF. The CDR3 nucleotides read TGTGCCAGCAGCTTAGAGCAGACAGCAACTAATGAAAAACTGTTTTTT.

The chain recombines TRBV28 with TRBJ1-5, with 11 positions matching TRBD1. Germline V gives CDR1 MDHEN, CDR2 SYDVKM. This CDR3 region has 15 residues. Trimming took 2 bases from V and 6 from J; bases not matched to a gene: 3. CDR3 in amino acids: CASSLGQGAGQPQHF. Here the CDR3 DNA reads TGTGCCAGCAGTTTAGGACAGGGGGCGGGTCAGCCCCAGCATTTT.

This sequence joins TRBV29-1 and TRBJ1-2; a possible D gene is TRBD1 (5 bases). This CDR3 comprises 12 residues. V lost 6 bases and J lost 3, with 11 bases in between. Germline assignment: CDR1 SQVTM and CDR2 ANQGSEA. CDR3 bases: TGCAGCGTGGGGGGGGGTGACTATGGCTACACCTTC. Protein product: CSVGGGDYGYTF.

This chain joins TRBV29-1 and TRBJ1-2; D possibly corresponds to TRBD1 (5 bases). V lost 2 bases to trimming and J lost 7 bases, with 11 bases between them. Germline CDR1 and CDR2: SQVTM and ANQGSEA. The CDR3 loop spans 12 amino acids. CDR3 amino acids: CSVERAGLGYTF. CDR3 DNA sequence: TGCAGCGTTGAACGGGCAGGGCTTGGCTACACCTTC.

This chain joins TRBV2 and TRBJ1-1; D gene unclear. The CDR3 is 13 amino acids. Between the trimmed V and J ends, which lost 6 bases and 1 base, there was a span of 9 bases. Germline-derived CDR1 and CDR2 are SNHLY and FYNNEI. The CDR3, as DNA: TGTGCCAGCAGAGACCTGGGGAACACTGAAGCTTTCTTT. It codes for CASRDLGNTEAFF. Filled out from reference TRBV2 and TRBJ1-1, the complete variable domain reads EPEVTQTPSHQVTQMGQEVILRCVPISNHLYFYWYRQILGQKVEFLVSFYNNEISEKSEIFDDQFSVERPDGSNFTLKIRSTKLEDSAMYFCASRDLGNTEAFFGQGTRLTVV.